This record looks at one T cell receptor beta chain sequence and its context. Sequenced by immunoSEQ multiplex PCR; TCRdb stores in-frame clones only, minus some. The profile covers around 20,000 clones, with about nine tenths appearing a single time and less than 9% taken by the ten largest. This entry is derived from a study of PD-1 and CTLA-4 blockade in melanoma. CDR1 is MNHEY, CDR2 SVGAGI, per germline. The CDR3 is 14 amino acids. V was clipped by 4 bases and J by 2 bases; unmatched bases: 2. Sequencing was performed on CD8+ T cells from peripheral blood, taken before anti-PD-1 treatment. The chain couples TRBV6-5 to TRBJ1-1, with 9 bases fitting TRBD1. This TCR was sampled from a human donor with melanoma. The CDR3 nucleotides read TGTGCCAGCAGTTTGACAGGGGGAAACACTGAAGCTTTCTTT. This encodes CASSLTGGNTEAFF.